Listed below are T cell receptor beta chains from one sample, sequenced in a study of shared clonotypes between healthy human individuals. Only in-frame clones appear in the TCRdb table, and some are missing; sequencing was by immunoSEQ multiplex PCR. The repertoire has around 980,000 clones, 75% to 80% of them found once; the top ten carry around 0.61%. The specimen was memory CD4+ T cells from PBMCs. These TCRs come from a man aged 18-30 years in good health. Some clones in this sample may be carry-over from other donors' samples. Both conserved end residues are part of each CDR3. Each record gives: CDR3 protein, CDR3 DNA, J gene, CDR3 length, D gene, V gene, clone size. A D gene is named only where the DNA matches it firmly. Clone size is given for some rows only: seen once, a few or many times, or a class if the clone is expanded.

CASSGQGLGEKLFF	TGTGCCAGCAGTGGACAGGGATTGGGGGAAAAACTGTTTTTT	TRBJ1-4	14	TRBD1	TRBV27	-
CASSVAGVGMYEQFF	TGTGCCAGCAGTGTGGCGGGAGTAGGGATGTATGAGCAGTTCTTC	TRBJ2-1	15	TRBD2	TRBV6-5	-
CASSVDYRMSGETQYF	TGTGCCAGCAGCGTGGATTATCGGATGAGCGGAGAGACCCAGTACTTC	TRBJ2-5	16	-	TRBV9	-
CASSFGPFSPGDTQYF	TGTGCCAGCAGTTTTGGTCCTTTTAGTCCAGGAGATACGCAGTATTTT	TRBJ2-3	16	-	TRBV27	-
CASSVTRNTEAFF	TGTGCCAGCAGCGTAACAAGGAACACTGAAGCTTTCTTT	TRBJ1-1	13	-	TRBV25-1	-
CASSRQRGQTYGYTF	TGCGCCAGCAGCCGACAAAGGGGGCAGACCTATGGCTACACCTTC	TRBJ1-2	15	TRBD1	TRBV4-1	-
CASRDIGTANYGYTF	TGCGCCAGCAGGGACATAGGGACAGCTAACTATGGCTACACCTTC	TRBJ1-2	15	TRBD1	TRBV5-1	once
CASSYRDTQYF	TGTGCCAGCAGTTACCGGGATACGCAGTATTTT	TRBJ2-3	11	-	TRBV6-5	-
CASSSRTGLNTEAFF	TGCGCCAGCAGCTCGCGGACTGGGCTTAACACTGAAGCTTTCTTT	TRBJ1-1	15	-	TRBV5-1	-
CASSSGTPTSYEQYF	TGCGCCAGCAGCTCCGGGACCCCAACCTCCTACGAGCAGTACTTC	TRBJ2-7	15	-	TRBV5-1	-
CATSRGGAGNTIYF	TGTGCCACCAGCAGAGGGGGGGCTGGAAACACCATATATTTT	TRBJ1-3	14	-	TRBV15	-
CASRIGGLNTEAFF	TGTGCCAGCAGGATCGGAGGGTTGAACACTGAAGCTTTCTTT	TRBJ1-1	14	-	TRBV7-8	-
CASSQGGPTGELFF	TGTGCCAGCAGCCAAGGGGGTCCAACCGGGGAGCTGTTTTTT	TRBJ2-2	14	-	TRBV4-2	-
CASRLGGRAPNEQFF	TGTGCCAGCAGACTCGGCGGGAGGGCCCCTAATGAGCAGTTCTTC	TRBJ2-1	15	TRBD2	TRBV28	-
CASSQAPTPLAIYEQYF	TGCGCCAGCAGCCAAGCTCCTACCCCACTAGCTATCTACGAGCAGTACTTC	TRBJ2-7	17	-	TRBV4-1	-
CASSLFSGALTSGNINEQFF	TGTGCCAGCAGTTTATTCTCAGGCGCCCTAACTAGCGGGAATATCAATGAGCAGTTCTTC	TRBJ2-1	20	TRBD2	TRBV28	-
CASSANLGNYGYTF	TGTGCCAGCAGCGCTAACCTGGGGAACTATGGCTACACCTTC	TRBJ1-2	14	-	TRBV6-5	-
CATSRTRDYHEQYF	TGTGCCACCAGCAGGACCCGGGACTATCACGAGCAGTACTTC	TRBJ2-7	14	TRBD2	TRBV15	-
CASSPETYSYNEQFF	TGCGCCAGCAGCCCTGAGACTTACTCCTACAATGAGCAGTTCTTC	TRBJ2-1	15	-	TRBV5-1	-